This T cell receptor beta chain was documented in a study of shared clonotypes between healthy human individuals. Overall study findings and caveats: Sharing across four donors was highest in naive CD4 (approximately 5%) and lowest in memory CD8 (approximately 0.4%).

Over several immunoSEQ plates, each subset's genomic DNA was distributed in even portions. Sequencing was performed with immunoSEQ multiplex PCR; in TCRdb, only in-frame clones are kept and a portion is missing. Found here are about 2.3 million clones, 92% of them singletons; the top ten hold around 0.38%. In the case of this clone: Its antigen is currently unknown.

Trimming cost V 4 bases and J 3 bases; bases outside gene matches: 11. The CDR3 has 17 amino acids. Per the germline V gene, CDR1 is SGDLS and CDR2 is YYNGEE. The chain is built from TRBV9 and TRBJ2-3, with 10 positions matching TRBD1. The sequencing sample was made of naive CD4+ T cells from PBMCs. Subset described: CD45RA+ positively selected. This clonotype was sampled from a man between 18 and 35 years old in good health. Some clones in this sample may be carry-over from other donors' samples. CDR3 in amino acids: CASSPQLGDRGTDTQYF. The CDR3 DNA sequence: TGTGCCAGCAGCCCCCAACTTGGGGACAGGGGAACAGATACGCAGTATTTT.